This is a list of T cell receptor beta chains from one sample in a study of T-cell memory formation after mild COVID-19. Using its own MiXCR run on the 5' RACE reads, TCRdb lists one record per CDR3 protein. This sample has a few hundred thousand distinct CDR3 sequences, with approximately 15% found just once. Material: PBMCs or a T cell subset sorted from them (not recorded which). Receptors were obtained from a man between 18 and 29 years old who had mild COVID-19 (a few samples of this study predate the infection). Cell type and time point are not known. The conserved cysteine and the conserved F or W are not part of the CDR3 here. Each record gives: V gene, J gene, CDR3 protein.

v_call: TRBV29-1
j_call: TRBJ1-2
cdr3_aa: SVRNPGDGYT

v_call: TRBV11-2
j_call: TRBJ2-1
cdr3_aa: ASSPGLGVEQF

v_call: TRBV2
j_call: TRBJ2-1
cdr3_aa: ASSDFKYNEQF

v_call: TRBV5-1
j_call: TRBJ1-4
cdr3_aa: ASSWQGAEKLF

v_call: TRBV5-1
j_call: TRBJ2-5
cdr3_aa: ASSGILAGQETQY

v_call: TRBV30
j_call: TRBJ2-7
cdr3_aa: AWTPKDLRGTDEQY

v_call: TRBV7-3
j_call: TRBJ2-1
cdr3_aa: ASSLMSGGNDEQF

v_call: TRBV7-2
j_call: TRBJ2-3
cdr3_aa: ASSNIRASGSDTQY

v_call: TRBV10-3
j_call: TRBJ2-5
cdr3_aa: AISEPAGGPMETQY

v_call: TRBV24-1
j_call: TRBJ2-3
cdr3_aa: ATSDWESRDTQY

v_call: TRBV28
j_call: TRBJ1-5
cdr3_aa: ASSSFLPGQPQH

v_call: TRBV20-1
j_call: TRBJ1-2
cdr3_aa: SGTGKGYT

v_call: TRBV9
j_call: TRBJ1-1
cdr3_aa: ASSVALGTEAF

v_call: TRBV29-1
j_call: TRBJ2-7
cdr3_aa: SVAGQTYEQY

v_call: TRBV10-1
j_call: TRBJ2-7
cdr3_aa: ASSGGGADEQY

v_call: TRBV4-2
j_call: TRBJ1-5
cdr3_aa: ASSQDLDRGLRQPQH

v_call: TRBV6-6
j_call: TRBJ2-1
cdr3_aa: ASGRDRGWNEQF

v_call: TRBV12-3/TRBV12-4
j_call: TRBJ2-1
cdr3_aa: ASSLNWAGGDDEQF

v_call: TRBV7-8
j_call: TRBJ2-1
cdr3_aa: ASSFSGGSEQF

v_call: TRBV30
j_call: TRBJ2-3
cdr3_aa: AWKSSADTQY